Listed here are 14 T cell receptor beta chains from one sample, sequenced in a study of cytomegalovirus exposure and HLA in healthy donors. Profiling relied on immunoSEQ multiplex PCR, and the TCRdb table lists in-frame clones only, not all of them. The repertoire has some 59,000 clones, roughly 90% of them found once; the top ten carry around 8%. Material for sequencing was PBMCs. Receptors were obtained from a woman aged 18-29 years in good health and CMV-seropositive.

In regard to this clone: Relative to the germline gene, one junction end is altered; a read error may explain this. The gene calls are TRBV11-2 and TRBJ2-1; D not certain. The CDR3 consists of 15 residues. Germline values: CDR1 SGHAT, CDR2 FQNNGV. CDR3 bases: TGTGCCAGCAGCTCCACAGCTACCTCCCACAATGAGCAGTTCTTC. Encoded protein: CASSSTATSHNEQFF.

The chain has TRBV15 and TRBJ2-7; TRBD1 matches at 9 bases. There are 14 residues in the CDR3. In germline, CDR1 is LNHNV, CDR2 YYDKDF (reference sequence). The V segment lost 1 base and the J segment 5 bases; nucleotides outside the gene matches: 3. In nucleotides, the CDR3 is TGTGCCACCAGCAGAGCCGGGGACAGGGACGAGCAGTACTTC. Encoded protein: CATSRAGDRDEQYF.

V and J are TRBV2 and TRBJ1-6; 10 bases line up with TRBD1. V lost 10 bases, J lost 11 bases, and 8 bases stayed unmatched. CDR3 length: 13 amino acids. Germline V CDR1 and CDR2: SNHLY, FYNNEI. The CDR3 nucleotides are TGTGCCACCGCGACAGGGGGCAAGACACCCCTCCACTTT. This sequence encodes CATATGGKTPLHF. Full variable domain (outside the CDR3, taken from reference TRBV2 and TRBJ1-6): EPEVTQTPSHQVTQMGQEVILRCVPISNHLYFYWYRQILGQKVEFLVSFYNNEISEKSEIFDDQFSVERPDGSNFTLKIRSTKLEDSAMYFCATATGGKTPLHFGNGTRLTVT.

This chain connects TRBV5-1 to TRBJ2-3; unclear D gene. Germline-derived CDR1 and CDR2 are SGHRS and YFSETQ. V lost 4 bases, J lost 0 bases, and 9 bases lay in between. CDR3 length: 14 residues. The CDR3 protein is CASSQSQSTDTQYF. CDR3 coding DNA: TGCGCCAGCAGCCAATCCCAAAGCACAGATACGCAGTATTTT. The full variable domain, in which reference TRBV5-1 and TRBJ2-3 provide the parts outside the CDR3, is KAGVTQTPRYLIKTRGQQVTLSCSPISGHRSVSWYQQTPGQGLQFLFEYFSETQRNKGNFPGRFSGRQFSNSRSEMNVSTLELGDSALYLCASSQSQSTDTQYFGPGTRLTVL.

In DNA form, the CDR3 reads TGTGCCAGTAGCTGGAACCAGGGATTGAGTTACAAGTCACCCCTCCACTTT. It yields the protein CASSWNQGLSYKSPLHF. The rearrangement joins TRBV19 to TRBJ1-6; D may be TRBD1 (5 bases). This CDR3 has 17 amino acids. Trimming removed 6 bases at V and 10 bases at J, with 25 bases between. Germline V gene data show CDR1 as LNHDA and CDR2 as SQIVND (reference sequence).

The J gene is TRBJ2-3, the V gene TRBV11-2; possible D gene TRBD2, 7 bases. Germline-derived CDR1 and CDR2 are SGHAT and FQNNGV. The germline V and J ends were trimmed by 3 bases and 8 bases, with 21 bases remaining between them. CDR3 size: 16 residues. Here the CDR3 DNA reads TGTGCCAGCAGCTTCAGTGGGGGGGGGCCGTTACGTACGCAGTATTTT. Translation gives CASSFSGGGPLRTQYF.

The CDR3: CASRLAGITDTQYF. The DNA for the CDR3 is TGTGCCAGTCGACTAGCGGGGATCACAGATACGCAGTATTTT. The V gene is TRBV19, the J gene TRBJ2-3, with 11 bases that match TRBD2. This CDR3 has 14 residues. The V segment lost 8 bases and the J segment 2 bases; nucleotides outside the gene matches: 3. Germline V gene sequence: CDR1 LNHDA, CDR2 SQIVND (reference sequence). The full variable domain, its missing parts supplied by reference TRBV19 and TRBJ2-3, is DGGITQSPKYLFRKEGQNVTLSCEQNLNHDAMYWYRQDPGQGLRLIYYSQIVNDFQKGDIAEGYSVSREKKESFPLTVTSAQKNPTAFYLCASRLAGITDTQYFGPGTRLTVL.

V is TRBV13 and J is TRBJ2-7; TRBD1 matches 9 bases. The CDR3 loop spans 17 amino acids. J lost 3 bases, V lost 4 bases, and 13 bases had no gene match. Per germline, CDR1 PRHDT and CDR2 FYEKMQ (reference sequence). CDR3 region: CASSSGTGRYMNYEQYF. CDR3 nucleotides: TGTGCCAGCAGCTCCGGGACAGGGAGGTACATGAACTACGAGCAGTACTTC. Full variable domain (rest looked up from reference TRBV13 and TRBJ2-7): AAGVIQSPRHLIKEKRETATLKCYPIPRHDTVYWYQQGPGQDPQFLISFYEKMQSDKGSIPDRFSAQQFSDYHSELNMSSLELGDSALYFCASSSGTGRYMNYEQYFGPGTRLTVT.

The chain has TRBV19 and TRBJ1-3, with D tentatively TRBD1 (6 bases). CDR1 LNHDA and CDR2 SQIVND come from the germline V gene (reference sequence). The germline V and J ends were trimmed by 5 bases and 2 bases, with 16 bases remaining between them. CDR3 length: 16 residues. Here the CDR3 reads CASSPPVGAPGNTIYF. In DNA form, the CDR3 reads TGTGCCAGTAGTCCCCCGGTGGGGGCCCCTGGAAACACCATATATTTT.

J is TRBJ1-3 and V is TRBV7-6; 11 bases align to TRBD1. Looked up from germline, CDR1 is SGHVS and CDR2 is FNYEAQ. J lost 2 bases, V lost 1 base, and 10 bases had no gene match. The CDR3 has 19 residues. Here the CDR3 reads CASSLGWAGQGATGNTIYF. The CDR3 DNA reads as TGTGCCAGCAGCTTAGGTTGGGCCGGACAGGGGGCTACTGGAAACACCATATATTTT.

The CDR3: CASSRDYRSTDTQYF. CDR3 coding DNA: TGTGCCAGCAGCCGGGACTACCGAAGCACAGATACGCAGTATTTT. The chain joins TRBV7-9 to TRBJ2-3, with 7 nucleotides matching TRBD2. There are 15 residues in the CDR3. From germline, CDR1 is SEHNR and CDR2 FQNEAQ (reference sequence). The trim removed 5 bases at V and 0 bases at J, leaving 5 bases unmatched.

The V gene is TRBV30, the J gene TRBJ1-2, with TRBD1 as a possible D gene (6 bases). The CDR3 is 14 amino acids. V lost 0 bases, J lost 4 bases, and 12 bases lay in between. Germline V lookup: CDR1 GTSNPN, CDR2 SVGIG (reference sequence). CDR3 coding DNA: TGTGCCTGGAGTGTGACAGGCAGGCTCTATGGCTACACCTTC. Amino acids: CAWSVTGRLYGYTF.

This clone was recorded once. The gene calls are TRBV28 and TRBJ1-2; D ambiguous. The CDR3 is made up of 13 amino acids. The V end lost 5 bases, the J end lost 8 bases, and 15 bases lay between the germline ends. The germline V gene has CDR1 MDHEN and CDR2 SYDVKM. Here the CDR3 reads CASSPREERGYTF. In nucleotides, the CDR3 is TGTGCCAGCAGTCCCCGGGAGGAGCGAGGCTACACCTTC.

The chain combines TRBV6-5 with TRBJ2-1, with D uncertain. The germline gives CDR1 MNHEY, CDR2 SVGAGI. CDR3 length equals 13 residues. Trimming left V 4 bases short and J 13 bases short, with 17 bases between. Here the CDR3 DNA reads TGTGCCAGCAGTTTACCTGCAGGTAAAGGTCAGTTCTTC. Translating it yields CASSLPAGKGQFF.